This T cell receptor beta chain comes out of a study of shared clonotypes between healthy human individuals. CD45RO-negative, CCR7-selected cells formed the naive CD8 fraction, which excluded terminally differentiated effector memory CD45RA+ cells. Study observations and caveats: Collection of samples was limited to blood; tissue repertoires likely differ.

This table comes from immunoSEQ multiplex PCR, and its TCRdb copy is limited to in-frame clones, with some not included. The sample includes about 2 million clones, about 95% of them seen just once. Concerning this clone: Its target is not known.

Sequencing was done on a sample of naive CD8+ T cells sorted from blood. The receptor comes from a man younger than 30 in good health.

CDR3 protein: CASSSEGAEAFF. The CDR3 region has the DNA TGTGCCAGCAGCTCGGAGGGGGCTGAAGCTTTCTTT. This sequence joins TRBV5-4 and TRBJ1-1, with D tentatively TRBD1 (6 bases). The CDR3 loop spans 12 amino acids. From germline, CDR1 is SGHNT and CDR2 YYREEE (reference sequence). Trimming stripped 3 bases from V and 6 bases from J, with 9 bases between.